The clone carrying this TCR beta chain came up a few times. Its antigen is currently unknown. The V end was cut by 5 bases, the J end by 6 bases, with 19 bases between. This CDR3 contains 15 residues. Germline values: CDR1 SGHAT, CDR2 FQNNGV. TCRdb fed the 5' RACE reads into MiXCR, producing one record per CDR3 protein. The profile shows some 700,000 distinct CDR3 sequences, under 20% of them singletons. The entry originates in a study of CD8 T cells in ankylosing spondylitis. Overall study findings and caveats: Ankylosing spondylitis blood appeared to carry a characteristic TCR beta motif of fewer than 10 highly homologous variants.

This receptor was obtained from a male donor with ankylosing spondylitis. The sequenced sample consisted of blood, either unsorted or a sorted T cell fraction (not recorded which). The rearrangement uses TRBV11-2 and TRBJ2-5; TRBD2 is a possible D gene (6 bases). The CDR3 loop is CASSPQRASAKTQYF. The DNA for the CDR3 is TGTGCCAGCAGCCCTCAGCGGGCTAGCGCTAAGACCCAGTACTTC.